This is a list of T cell receptor beta chains from one sample in a study of Ad26.COV2.S vaccination and SARS-CoV-2 variants. Clones were sequenced by immunoSEQ multiplex PCR, and TCRdb holds only the in-frame ones, with some missing. Among about 440,000 clones listed, approximately 90% were seen once. The sequencing used peripheral blood, collected in a trial of Ad26.COV2.S vaccine versus placebo. Receptors originate from a person aged 18-65 years who received the Ad26.COV2.S COVID-19 vaccine or a placebo. Both conserved end residues are part of each CDR3. Fields, in order: J gene, clone size, D gene, V gene, CDR3 protein, CDR3 DNA. A D gene is named only where the DNA matches it firmly. Not every row has a clone size; where given, it reads once, few, many or a size class.

j_call: TRBJ2-1
clone_size: -
d_call: -
v_call: TRBV18
cdr3_aa: CASSPLGGLAYNEQFF
cdr3_nt: TGTGCCAGCTCACCACTGGGCGGGCTGGCCTACAATGAGCAGTTCTTC

j_call: TRBJ2-2
clone_size: -
d_call: -
v_call: TRBV5-1
cdr3_aa: CASSSAVNTGELFF
cdr3_nt: TGCGCCAGCAGTTCCGCGGTTAACACCGGGGAGCTGTTTTTT

j_call: TRBJ1-1
clone_size: -
d_call: -
v_call: TRBV7-8
cdr3_aa: CASSLGSEGTEAFF
cdr3_nt: TGTGCCAGCAGCTTAGGCAGTGAGGGGACTGAAGCTTTCTTT

j_call: TRBJ2-7
clone_size: -
d_call: -
v_call: TRBV7-8
cdr3_aa: CASSRPGPETYEQYF
cdr3_nt: TGTGCCAGCAGCCGTCCGGGACCAGAGACTTACGAGCAGTACTTC

j_call: TRBJ2-4
clone_size: -
d_call: -
v_call: TRBV4-2
cdr3_aa: CASSQGPSFPAKNIQYF
cdr3_nt: TGTGCCAGCAGCCAAGGACCTAGTTTTCCAGCCAAAAACATTCAGTACTTC

j_call: TRBJ1-1
clone_size: once
d_call: TRBD1
v_call: TRBV6-2/TRBV6-3
cdr3_aa: CASSRGTGNTEAFF
cdr3_nt: TGTGCCAGCAGCCGCGGGACAGGAAACACTGAAGCTTTCTTT

j_call: TRBJ1-1
clone_size: -
d_call: -
v_call: TRBV9
cdr3_aa: CASSVAPGNTEAFF
cdr3_nt: TGTGCCAGCAGCGTAGCTCCGGGAAACACTGAAGCTTTCTTT

j_call: TRBJ2-3
clone_size: -
d_call: -
v_call: TRBV28
cdr3_aa: CASSLYEDTQYF
cdr3_nt: TGTGCCAGCAGCCTTTATGAGGATACGCAGTATTTT

j_call: TRBJ1-3
clone_size: few
d_call: TRBD1
v_call: TRBV3-1/TRBV3-2
cdr3_aa: CASSPWTGSGNTIYF
cdr3_nt: TGTGCCAGCAGCCCTTGGACAGGCTCTGGAAACACCATATATTTT

j_call: TRBJ2-2
clone_size: few
d_call: -
v_call: TRBV24-1
cdr3_aa: CATSYRGSTGELFF
cdr3_nt: TGTGCCACCAGTTATCGGGGCTCCACCGGGGAGCTGTTTTTT

j_call: TRBJ2-1
clone_size: -
d_call: TRBD2
v_call: TRBV19
cdr3_aa: CASSGRASGSPGEQFF
cdr3_nt: TGTGCCAGTAGTGGCCGGGCTAGCGGGAGTCCGGGGGAGCAGTTCTTC

j_call: TRBJ2-7
clone_size: -
d_call: -
v_call: TRBV7-9
cdr3_aa: CASSPRTVYEQYF
cdr3_nt: TGTGCCAGCAGCCCAAGGACAGTATACGAGCAGTACTTC

j_call: TRBJ1-5
clone_size: -
d_call: -
v_call: TRBV28
cdr3_aa: CASSLQDSVQPQHF
cdr3_nt: TGTGCCAGCAGTTTACAAGACAGTGTACAGCCCCAGCATTTT

j_call: TRBJ2-1
clone_size: once
d_call: -
v_call: TRBV4-2
cdr3_aa: CASSQVVQRSSYNEQFF
cdr3_nt: TGTGCCAGCAGCCAAGTTGTACAGCGTAGCTCCTACAATGAGCAGTTCTTC

j_call: TRBJ1-5
clone_size: few
d_call: -
v_call: TRBV7-9
cdr3_aa: CASSLDQGPQHF
cdr3_nt: TGTGCCAGCAGCTTAGATCAAGGGCCCCAGCATTTT

j_call: TRBJ2-1
clone_size: -
d_call: TRBD2
v_call: TRBV30
cdr3_aa: CAWSVRGGLGNEQFF
cdr3_nt: TGTGCCTGGAGTGTACGGGGGGGACTAGGCAATGAGCAGTTCTTC

j_call: TRBJ1-4
clone_size: -
d_call: TRBD1
v_call: TRBV28
cdr3_aa: CASRTRQGAGEKLFF
cdr3_nt: TGTGCCAGCAGAACTCGACAGGGGGCAGGGGAAAAACTGTTTTTT

j_call: TRBJ1-4
clone_size: -
d_call: TRBD1
v_call: TRBV5-1
cdr3_aa: CASSRTGSLEKLFF
cdr3_nt: TGCGCCAGCAGCCGGACAGGGAGCCTTGAAAAACTGTTTTTT

j_call: TRBJ1-3
clone_size: -
d_call: -
v_call: TRBV6-5
cdr3_aa: CASSYSGTGTGNTIYF
cdr3_nt: TGTGCCAGCAGTTATTCGGGAACAGGGACTGGAAACACCATATATTTT

j_call: TRBJ2-7
clone_size: -
d_call: -
v_call: TRBV27
cdr3_aa: CASRAHSGTRTYEQYF
cdr3_nt: TGTGCCAGCAGGGCCCACTCCGGGACACGAACCTACGAGCAGTACTTC

j_call: TRBJ2-1
clone_size: once
d_call: TRBD1
v_call: TRBV28
cdr3_aa: CASSLGTGGSYNEQFF
cdr3_nt: TGTGCCAGCAGTCTAGGGACAGGGGGATCCTACAATGAGCAGTTCTTC

j_call: TRBJ2-1
clone_size: -
d_call: -
v_call: TRBV4-1
cdr3_aa: CASSQVGTINEQFF
cdr3_nt: TGCGCCAGCAGCCAAGTAGGGACAATCAATGAGCAGTTCTTC

j_call: TRBJ2-7
clone_size: -
d_call: -
v_call: TRBV28
cdr3_aa: CASSFWATGLYEQYF
cdr3_nt: TGTGCCAGCAGTTTTTGGGCCACTGGGCTTTACGAGCAGTACTTC

j_call: TRBJ1-2
clone_size: -
d_call: -
v_call: TRBV28
cdr3_aa: CASSLRGSGYTF
cdr3_nt: TGTGCCAGCAGTTTAAGGGGAAGCGGCTACACCTTC

j_call: TRBJ2-7
clone_size: -
d_call: TRBD2
v_call: TRBV4-3
cdr3_aa: CASSQGTSGGYEQYF
cdr3_nt: TGCGCCAGCAGCCAAGGGACTAGCGGGGGCTACGAGCAGTACTTC

j_call: TRBJ1-2
clone_size: once
d_call: -
v_call: TRBV6-5
cdr3_aa: CASRGGTGPLGGYTF
cdr3_nt: TGTGCCAGCAGAGGGGGTACAGGGCCCCTAGGAGGCTACACCTTC

j_call: TRBJ2-7
clone_size: -
d_call: TRBD2
v_call: TRBV9
cdr3_aa: CASSVSAGGSSYEQYF
cdr3_nt: TGTGCCAGCAGCGTATCAGCGGGAGGGAGCTCCTACGAGCAGTACTTC

j_call: TRBJ1-5
clone_size: -
d_call: -
v_call: TRBV2
cdr3_aa: CASSGLAVNQPQHF
cdr3_nt: TGTGCCAGCAGTGGGTTGGCCGTCAATCAGCCCCAGCATTTT

j_call: TRBJ2-2
clone_size: -
d_call: TRBD1
v_call: TRBV27
cdr3_aa: CASSPWTGAGTGELFF
cdr3_nt: TGTGCCAGCAGTCCCTGGACAGGGGCCGGCACCGGGGAGCTGTTTTTT

j_call: TRBJ2-7
clone_size: -
d_call: TRBD2
v_call: TRBV7-8
cdr3_aa: CASSFPTGTSGRLDEQYF
cdr3_nt: TGTGCCAGCAGCTTCCCAACCGGGACTAGCGGGAGGCTCGACGAGCAGTACTTC

j_call: TRBJ1-1
clone_size: many
d_call: -
v_call: TRBV20-1
cdr3_aa: CSARAYSAFF
cdr3_nt: TGCAGTGCTAGAGCATATTCAGCTTTCTTT

j_call: TRBJ1-5
clone_size: once
d_call: -
v_call: TRBV7-9
cdr3_aa: CASSLQGSNQPQHF
cdr3_nt: TGTGCCAGCAGCTTACAGGGGAGCAATCAGCCCCAGCATTTT

j_call: TRBJ1-1
clone_size: -
d_call: TRBD1
v_call: TRBV28
cdr3_aa: CASSLKPGGTEAFF
cdr3_nt: TGTGCCAGCAGTCTAAAGCCAGGGGGCACTGAAGCTTTCTTT

j_call: TRBJ1-1
clone_size: -
d_call: -
v_call: TRBV20-1
cdr3_aa: CSAGGAEAFF
cdr3_nt: TGCAGTGCTGGGGGGGCGGAAGCTTTCTTT

j_call: TRBJ2-7
clone_size: -
d_call: -
v_call: TRBV7-9
cdr3_aa: CASSRWGDKASYEQYF
cdr3_nt: TGTGCCAGCAGCCGGTGGGGAGACAAGGCCTCCTACGAGCAGTACTTC

j_call: TRBJ1-2
clone_size: -
d_call: TRBD1
v_call: TRBV28
cdr3_aa: CASSPSRQGRSYGYTF
cdr3_nt: TGTGCCAGCAGTCCATCCCGACAGGGGCGGAGCTATGGCTACACCTTC

j_call: TRBJ1-4
clone_size: -
d_call: -
v_call: TRBV2
cdr3_aa: CASSDRGMREKLFF
cdr3_nt: TGTGCCAGCAGTGATCGGGGGATGCGGGAAAAACTGTTTTTT